Listed below are T cell receptor beta chains from one sample, sequenced in a study of T cell repertoires in aging, cancer and after chemotherapy. TCRdb reprocessed the multiplex PCR reads with MiXCR, giving one entry per CDR3 protein. The sample lists around 1,700 distinct CDR3 sequences, 34% occurring once. Material for sequencing was blood. The receptors shown here come from a human donor with a solid tumor. The donor label of this sample is uncertain. Both conserved end residues are part of each CDR3. The D gene is left open where the match is weak. The size of a clone is reported for some rows only, either as once, few or many, or as a class for expanded clones.

few	NA	TRBV30	TRBJ2-5	CAWRGGLQETQYF	TGTGCCTGGAGGGGGGGTTTGCAAGAGACCCAGTACTTC
NA	NA	TRBV20-1	TRBJ1-2	CSARLDRLNYGYTF	TGCAGTGCTAGACTCGACAGGTTAAACTATGGCTACACCTTC
NA	NA	TRBV12-3/TRBV12-4	TRBJ1-5	CASTTSGGRGNGPQHF	TGTGCCAGCACCACCAGCGGGGGTAGGGGGAATGGGCCCCAGCATTTT
few	TRBD1	TRBV7-2	TRBJ1-2	CASSPATGGGDGYTF	TGTGCCAGCAGCCCAGCGACAGGGGGCGGGGATGGCTACACCTTC
NA	NA	TRBV19	TRBJ2-2	CASSIVPTGELFF	TGTGCCAGTAGTATAGTGCCCACCGGGGAGCTGTTTTTT
few	TRBD2	TRBV15	TRBJ2-2	CATSREPGLYTGELFF	TGTGCCACCAGCAGAGAACCGGGACTATACACCGGGGAGCTGTTTTTT
NA	NA	TRBV20-1	TRBJ2-3	CSVRPRVASRPSTDTQYF	TGCAGTGTACGCCCCAGGGTCGCGTCGCGTCCTAGCACAGATACGCAGTATTTT
few	TRBD1	TRBV5-6	TRBJ1-5	CASSWSGTGENQPQHF	TGTGCCAGCAGCTGGTCCGGGACAGGGGAAAATCAGCCCCAGCATTTT
NA	NA	TRBV12-3/TRBV12-4	TRBJ2-5	CASSLSRRETQYF	TGTGCCAGCAGTCTCAGTCGAAGGGAGACCCAGTACTTC
few	NA	TRBV5-5	TRBJ2-5	CASSLDQETQYF	TGTGCCAGCAGCTTGGATCAAGAGACCCAGTACTTC
NA	NA	TRBV5-6	TRBJ1-1	CASSWRGFGTGEAFF	TGTGCCAGCAGCTGGCGGGGGTTCGGAACAGGTGAAGCTTTCTTT
NA	NA	TRBV20-1	TRBJ1-6	CSSRKGGSISPLHF	TGCAGTTCAAGAAAGGGAGGGTCCATTTCACCCCTCCACTTT
NA	NA	TRBV10-1	TRBJ2-7	CATGPHKGEQYF	TGCGCCACGGGGCCCCACAAGGGCGAGCAGTACTTC
NA	TRBD1	TRBV6-1	TRBJ1-1	CASSASGTGANTEAFF	TGTGCCAGCAGTGCCTCCGGGACAGGGGCGAACACTGAAGCTTTCTTT
NA	NA	TRBV6-6	TRBJ2-5	CASSYLLGGETQYF	TGTGCCAGCAGTTACCTTCTGGGGGGAGAGACCCAGTACTTC
few	NA	TRBV7-2	TRBJ1-6	CASSLAPSLGDSPLHF	TGTGCCAGCAGCTTAGCGCCATCCCTAGGCGATTCACCCCTCCACTTT
large	NA	TRBV7-2	TRBJ2-3	CASSLEDRTIDTQYF	TGTGCCAGCAGCTTAGAGGATAGAACTATAGATACGCAGTATTTT
large	TRBD2	TRBV29-1	TRBJ2-7	CSVAHGTSGTEQYF	TGCAGCGTCGCCCACGGGACTAGCGGGACCGAGCAGTACTTC
few	NA	TRBV20-1	TRBJ1-3	CSASVFDSGNTIYF	TGCAGTGCTAGTGTGTTTGACTCTGGAAACACCATATATTTT
few	TRBD1	TRBV12-3/TRBV12-4	TRBJ2-7	CASSPGGADRGYEQYF	TGTGCCAGCAGTCCCGGAGGGGCAGACAGGGGCTACGAGCAGTACTTC
NA	NA	TRBV20-1	TRBJ1-2	CSAHTTNYGYTF	TGCAGTGCCCACACTACTAACTATGGCTACACCTTC
NA	TRBD1	TRBV7-9	TRBJ1-1	CASSILRDRGRTEAFF	TGTGCCAGCAGCATACTGCGGGACAGGGGGCGAACTGAAGCTTTCTTT
few	NA	TRBV10-3	TRBJ2-1	CAISESRRGGENEQFF	TGTGCCATCAGTGAATCTAGGAGGGGGGGCGAAAATGAGCAGTTCTTC
NA	TRBD1	TRBV19	TRBJ1-5	CASSIGTGQPQHF	TGTGCCAGTAGTATTGGGACAGGGCAGCCCCAGCATTTT
NA	TRBD1	TRBV6-1	TRBJ1-1	CASSVGAGGLATEAFF	TGTGCCAGCAGTGTTGGGGCAGGGGGCTTAGCCACTGAAGCTTTCTTT
NA	TRBD1	TRBV7-9	TRBJ2-7	CASSTWTGQEQYF	TGTGCCAGCAGCACCTGGACAGGGCAAGAGCAGTACTTC
large	TRBD2	TRBV19	TRBJ2-1	CASSTTSGSYNEQFF	TGTGCCAGTAGTACGACTAGCGGGAGTTATAATGAGCAGTTCTTC
few	NA	TRBV20-1	TRBJ1-2	CSASQSGVNYGYTF	TGCAGTGCTAGTCAGTCAGGGGTTAACTATGGCTACACCTTC
large	TRBD2	TRBV30	TRBJ2-1	CAWSALAGAFNEQFF	TGTGCCTGGAGTGCCCTAGCGGGAGCTTTCAATGAGCAGTTCTTC
NA	NA	TRBV20-1	TRBJ2-5	CSARVGGPIKTQYF	TGCAGTGCTAGAGTGGGGGGACCGATAAAGACCCAGTACTTC
few	NA	TRBV5-5	TRBJ2-7	CASIPTSSYEQYF	TGTGCCAGCATACCGACTAGCTCCTACGAGCAGTACTTC
NA	TRBD1	TRBV6-2/TRBV6-3	TRBJ2-1	CASRSQGLNNEKFF	TGTGCCAGCAGGTCACAGGGGCTCAACAATGAGAAGTTCTTC
few	NA	TRBV15	TRBJ1-2	CATSRDNYGYTF	TGTGCCACCAGCAGAGACAACTATGGCTACACCTTC
few	NA	TRBV20-1	TRBJ1-5	CSVTVPHQPQHF	TGCAGTGTAACAGTCCCCCATCAGCCCCAGCATTTT
NA	NA	TRBV20-1	TRBJ1-5	CSARDRLGNQPQHF	TGCAGTGCTAGAGATAGGTTGGGCAATCAGCCCCAGCATTTT
few	NA	TRBV20-1	TRBJ2-5	CSALGLFETQYF	TGCAGTGCTCTGGGGCTATTTGAGACCCAGTACTTC
NA	TRBD2	TRBV5-6	TRBJ2-1	CASSWRLAGSSYNEQFF	TGTGCCAGCAGCTGGAGACTAGCGGGGAGCTCCTACAATGAGCAGTTCTTC
NA	TRBD1	TRBV18	TRBJ1-1	CASSPGQGAEAFF	TGTGCCAGCTCACCCGGACAGGGGGCTGAAGCTTTCTTT
few	TRBD2	TRBV5-5	TRBJ2-3	CASSLGLAIDTDTQYF	TGTGCCAGCAGCCTGGGACTAGCGATCGACACAGATACGCAGTATTTT
few	TRBD2	TRBV20-1	TRBJ2-3	CSAPTSGGALTSDTQYF	TGCAGTGCACCGACTAGCGGGGGGGCCCTCACCTCAGATACGCAGTATTTT
NA	NA	TRBV28	TRBJ2-1	CASSVVDEQFF	TGTGCCAGCAGCGTAGTCGATGAGCAGTTCTTC